One sample yielded the 22 T cell receptor beta chains listed below, sequenced in a study of blood T cell repertoires in COVID-19. Profiling relied on immunoSEQ multiplex PCR, and the TCRdb table lists in-frame clones only, not all of them. There are about 210,000 clones in the sample; around 89% occur only once, and less than 1.5% lies in the top ten. Sequencing used PBMCs or T cells enriched from blood (not recorded which). These receptors were taken from a man aged 25 to 40 who had recovered from COVID-19.

This chain connects TRBV24-1 to TRBJ1-5; D perhaps matches TRBD1 (6 bases). The germline V gene encodes CDR1 KGHDR and CDR2 SFDVKD. The CDR3 length is 15 residues. The germline V and J ends were trimmed by 4 bases and 1 base, with 10 bases remaining between them. DNA for the CDR3: TGTGCCACCAGTGAGTCACAGGGAAGCAATCAGCCCCAGCATTTT. Its protein is CATSESQGSNQPQHF.

The V gene is TRBV28, the J gene TRBJ2-1; a weak D match, TRBD2 (5 bases). Per the germline V gene, CDR1 is MDHEN and CDR2 is SYDVKM. Between the trimmed V and J ends, which lost 5 bases and 7 bases, there was a span of 9 bases. This CDR3 has 12 residues. This CDR3 reads CASSPRRNEQFF. In DNA, the CDR3 is TGTGCCAGCAGTCCGAGGAGGAATGAGCAGTTCTTC.

The chain employs TRBV7-9 and TRBJ2-3, with D uncertain. V was trimmed by 3 bases and J by 0 bases, leaving 4 bases between them. Germline assignment: CDR1 SEHNR and CDR2 FQNEAQ (reference sequence). The CDR3 has 13 residues. As DNA, the CDR3 is TGTGCCAGCAGCTTGGCTAGCACAGATACGCAGTATTTT. This sequence encodes CASSLASTDTQYF. Variable domain in full (rest from reference TRBV7-9 and TRBJ2-3): DTGVSQNPRHKITKRGQNVTFRCDPISEHNRLYWYRQTLGQGPEFLTYFQNEAQLEKSRLLSDRFSAERPKGSFSTLEIQRTEQGDSAMYLCASSLASTDTQYFGPGTRLTVL.

V gene TRBV6-5 combines with J gene TRBJ2-3, with D unclear. CDR3 size: 12 residues. Trimming took 4 bases from V and 2 from J, leaving 4 bases between them. CDR1 MNHEY and CDR2 SVGAGI come from the germline V gene. Written as DNA, the CDR3 is TGTGCCAGCAGTTCCTACACAGATACGCAGTATTTT. It is translated as CASSSYTDTQYF.

The chain joins TRBV7-2 to TRBJ2-5; 10 bases align to TRBD2. The CDR3 is made up of 17 amino acids. CDR1 is SGHTA and CDR2 is FQGNSA in the germline V gene. The V gene end was trimmed by 1 base and the J gene end by 5 bases; junction bases not matched to a gene: 10. The CDR3, as DNA: TGTGCCAGCAGCTTAGTGGCAGCGGGGGGGCTAAGGGAGACCCAGTACTTC. Protein: CASSLVAAGGLRETQYF.

CDR3 amino acids: CASSQVPRIKETQYF. The CDR3 nucleotides read TGTGCCAGCAGCCAAGTTCCTAGGATCAAAGAGACCCAGTACTTC. The V call is TRBV3-1 (or the pseudogene TRBV3-2), the J call TRBJ2-5; D is ambiguous. The CDR3 spans 15 residues. The germline CDR1 and CDR2 sequences are LGHDT and YNNKEL (reference sequence). V lost 1 base and J 3 bases, leaving 12 bases between the germline ends.

The chain uses TRBV7-9 and TRBJ2-4, with D tentatively TRBD1 (6 bases). The V end was cut by 4 bases, the J end by 8 bases, with 18 bases between. Germline CDR1 is SEHNR and CDR2 is FQNEAQ (reference sequence). The CDR3 runs 15 residues. The CDR3 protein is CASSSRDIKGDIQYF. CDR3 coding DNA: TGTGCCAGCAGCTCCCGGGACATAAAGGGCGACATTCAGTACTTC.

The V call is TRBV29-1, the J call TRBJ1-2, with D perhaps TRBD1 (6 bases). Deletions cut 4 bases from V and 7 bases from J, with 10 bases between. The CDR3 sequence is 11 residues long. CDR1 is SQVTM, CDR2 ANQGSEA, per germline. This CDR3 reads CSVAGGGGYTF. The DNA for the CDR3 is TGCAGCGTTGCGGGGGGCGGTGGCTACACCTTC.

The chain is built from TRBV7-2 and TRBJ2-1, with D unresolved. The CDR3 contains 13 residues. Germline CDR1 reads SGHTA; CDR2 reads FQGNSA. Trimming took 6 bases from V and 7 from J, leaving 13 bases between them. For the CDR3, the DNA is TGTGCCAGCAGTCCCGGAAGGCGGAATGAGCAGTTCTTC. This encodes CASSPGRRNEQFF.

This chain joins TRBV9 and TRBJ2-1; D is unclear. The CDR3 consists of 14 residues. CDR1 and CDR2 from the germline V gene are SGDLS and YYNGEE. Trimming removed 2 bases from V and 5 bases from J, with 11 bases in between. This CDR3 reads CASSVDGFNNEQFF. As DNA, the CDR3 is TGTGCCAGCAGCGTTGACGGGTTCAACAATGAGCAGTTCTTC.

V and J are TRBV9 and TRBJ2-1; TRBD2 matches at 7 bases. The CDR3 spans 15 residues. Germline V gene lookup returns CDR1 SGDLS and CDR2 YYNGEE. Unmatched junction bases numbered 8, after V lost 6 bases and J lost 2 bases. The CDR3: CASTVGAGAYNEQFF. DNA of the CDR3: TGTGCCAGCACAGTCGGCGCGGGGGCCTACAATGAGCAGTTCTTC.

The chain is built from TRBV30 and TRBJ2-7; 11 nucleotides agree with TRBD2. Germline CDR1 and CDR2: GTSNPN and SVGIG (reference sequence). Trimming at V came to 2 bases and at J to 1 base, leaving 10 bases not matched to a gene. The CDR3 has 17 residues. CDR3 sequence: CAWSPLAGGRGSYEQYF. Written as DNA, the CDR3 is TGTGCCTGGAGTCCTCTAGCGGGAGGAAGGGGATCCTACGAGCAGTACTTC.

The chain joins TRBV5-4 to TRBJ2-5, with TRBD1 matching 7 bases. Germline lookup yields CDR1 SGHNT and CDR2 YYREEE (reference sequence). With 4 bases clipped from V and 1 base from J, the junction kept 4 bases outside the gene matches. CDR3 length: 14 residues. The CDR3 DNA follows: TGTGCCAGCAGCCCAAGGACAGGCCAAGAGACCCAGTACTTC. Translating gives CASSPRTGQETQYF.

This clone was found once. The chain is built from TRBV19 and TRBJ1-5, with 12 bases fitting TRBD1. CDR3 length equals 16 residues. V trimming: 6 bases; J trimming: 4 bases; junction bases outside the gene matches: 7. Germline assignment: CDR1 LNHDA and CDR2 SQIVND (reference sequence). This CDR3 is CASRSGDRGLNQPQHF. CDR3 nucleotides: TGTGCCAGTAGATCTGGGGACAGGGGGCTGAATCAGCCCCAGCATTTT. Drawing the rest from reference TRBV19 and TRBJ1-5, the complete variable domain is DGGITQSPKYLFRKEGQNVTLSCEQNLNHDAMYWYRQDPGQGLRLIYYSQIVNDFQKGDIAEGYSVSREKKESFPLTVTSAQKNPTAFYLCASRSGDRGLNQPQHFGDGTRLSIL.

The chain is built from TRBV10-3 and TRBJ2-3, with D perhaps matching TRBD2 (6 bases). V dropped 9 bases and J dropped 0 bases, with 13 bases sitting between them. The CDR3 consists of 14 residues. Germline-derived CDR1 and CDR2 are ENHRY and SYGVKD. The CDR3 loop is CAIGRDSSTDTQYF. The CDR3 coding sequence is TGTGCCATAGGGCGGGACTCTAGCACAGATACGCAGTATTTT.

The chain couples TRBV2 to TRBJ2-7, with D possibly TRBD2 on 5 matching bases. CDR3 length: 15 amino acids. Germline V gene sequence: CDR1 SNHLY, CDR2 FYNNEI. The ends were cut back, 3 bases at V and 0 bases at J, with 12 bases in the middle. In DNA form, the CDR3 reads TGTGCCAGCAGTGACCCAGCGGAAAGCTCCTACGAGCAGTACTTC. It is translated as CASSDPAESSYEQYF.

The chain is built from TRBV9 and TRBJ2-5; 11 positions match TRBD2. J was trimmed by 5 bases and V by 0 bases; bases with no gene match: 3. The CDR3 totals 15 residues. Germline V gene lookup returns CDR1 SGDLS and CDR2 YYNGEE. The CDR3 sequence: CASSVAASGGETQYF. In DNA, the CDR3 is TGTGCCAGCAGCGTAGCTGCTAGCGGGGGGGAGACCCAGTACTTC.

The CDR3 bases are TGTGCCAGCAGCAGTCCGGGACAGGGATACAATGAGCAGTTCTTC. This codes for CASSSPGQGYNEQFF. The V and J genes are TRBV16 and TRBJ2-1, with 9 positions matching TRBD1. The V and J ends lost 5 bases and 4 bases, in that order; junction bases with no gene match: 6. CDR1 is KGHSY and CDR2 is FQNENV in the germline V gene. The CDR3 has 15 amino acids. The full variable domain, with the rest looked up from reference TRBV16 and TRBJ2-1, is GEEVAQTPKHLVRGEGQKAKLYCAPIKGHSYVFWYQQVLKNEFKFLISFQNENVFDETGMPKERFSAKCLPNSPCSLEIQATKLEDSAVYFCASSSPGQGYNEQFFGPGTRLTVL.

The chain uses TRBV7-9 and TRBJ2-3; 12 bases map to TRBD2. Germline CDR1 SEHNR, CDR2 FQNEAQ (reference sequence). The CDR3 spans 16 residues. With V trimmed by 7 bases and J by 4 bases, 9 bases remained unmatched. The CDR3, as DNA: TGTGCCAGCATCCCAAATCGACTAGCGGGAGCAGATACGCAGTATTTT. It codes for CASIPNRLAGADTQYF.

As DNA, the CDR3 is TGTGCCAGCAGCTTAGTTTCGGCGGGAGGGGGAGATACGCAGTATTTT. It translates to CASSLVSAGGGDTQYF. The chain employs TRBV11-1 and TRBJ2-3; TRBD2 matches 9 bases. The germline CDR1 and CDR2 sequences are SGHAT and FQDESV (reference sequence). Trimming took 1 base from V and 5 from J; bases not matched to a gene: 7. CDR3 length: 16 amino acids.

The chain employs TRBV29-1 and TRBJ1-1; D perhaps matches TRBD1 (6 bases). The germline CDR1 and CDR2 sequences are SQVTM and ANQGSEA. The CDR3 contains 13 residues. V was clipped by 4 bases and J by 4 bases, with 13 bases between them. CDR3 amino acids: CSVAQGFGTEAFF. The CDR3 DNA sequence: TGCAGCGTTGCTCAGGGGTTTGGCACTGAAGCTTTCTTT.

The genes are TRBV4-1 and TRBJ1-5; tentatively, D is TRBD1 (6 bases). V was cut by 2 bases and J by 5 bases, with 13 bases left in between. The germline gives CDR1 MGHRA, CDR2 YSYEKL. This CDR3 spans 15 amino acids. For the CDR3, the DNA is TGCGCCAGCAGCCAACTAACAGGGCCCTATCAGCCCCAGCATTTT. Translated, it gives CASSQLTGPYQPQHF.